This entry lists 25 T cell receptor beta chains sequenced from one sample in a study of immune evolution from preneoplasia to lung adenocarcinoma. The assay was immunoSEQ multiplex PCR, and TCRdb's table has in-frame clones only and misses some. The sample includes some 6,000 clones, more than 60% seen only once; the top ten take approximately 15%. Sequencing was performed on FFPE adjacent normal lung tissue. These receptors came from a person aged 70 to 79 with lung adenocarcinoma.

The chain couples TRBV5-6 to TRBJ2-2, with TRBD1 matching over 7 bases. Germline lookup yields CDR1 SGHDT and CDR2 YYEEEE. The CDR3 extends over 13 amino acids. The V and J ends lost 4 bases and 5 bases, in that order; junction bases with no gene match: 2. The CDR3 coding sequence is TGTGCCAGCAGCCTGGACAGGACCGGGGAGCTGTTTTTT. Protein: CASSLDRTGELFF.

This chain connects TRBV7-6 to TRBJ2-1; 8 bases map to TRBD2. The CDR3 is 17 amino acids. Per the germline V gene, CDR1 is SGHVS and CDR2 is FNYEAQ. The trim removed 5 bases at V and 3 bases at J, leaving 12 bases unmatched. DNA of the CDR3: TGTGCCAGCAGCGGTCCCAGATTAGCGGGGAGCTACAATGAGCAGTTCTTC. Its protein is CASSGPRLAGSYNEQFF.

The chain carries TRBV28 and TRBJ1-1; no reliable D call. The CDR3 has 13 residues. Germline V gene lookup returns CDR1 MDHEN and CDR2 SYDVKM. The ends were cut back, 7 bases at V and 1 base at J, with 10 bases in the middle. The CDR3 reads CASTLTANTEAFF. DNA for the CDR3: TGTGCCAGCACGTTAACAGCGAACACTGAAGCTTTCTTT. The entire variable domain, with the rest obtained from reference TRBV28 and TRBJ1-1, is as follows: DVKVTQSSRYLVKRTGEKVFLECVQDMDHENMFWYRQDPGLGLRLIYFSYDVKMKEKGDIPEGYSVSREKKERFSLILESASTNQTSMYLCASTLTANTEAFFGQGTRLTVV.

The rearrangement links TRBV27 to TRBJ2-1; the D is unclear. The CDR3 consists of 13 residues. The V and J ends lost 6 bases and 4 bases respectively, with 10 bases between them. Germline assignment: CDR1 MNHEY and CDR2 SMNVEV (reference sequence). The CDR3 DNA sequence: TGTGCCAGCAGCCAACAGATTTACAATGAGCAGTTCTTC. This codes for CASSQQIYNEQFF.

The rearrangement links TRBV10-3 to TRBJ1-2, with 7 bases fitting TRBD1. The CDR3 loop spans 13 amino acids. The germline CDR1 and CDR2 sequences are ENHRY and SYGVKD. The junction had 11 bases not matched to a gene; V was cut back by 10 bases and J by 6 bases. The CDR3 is CATLTRQGDGYTF. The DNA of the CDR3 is TGTGCCACCCTAACCAGACAGGGCGATGGCTACACCTTC.

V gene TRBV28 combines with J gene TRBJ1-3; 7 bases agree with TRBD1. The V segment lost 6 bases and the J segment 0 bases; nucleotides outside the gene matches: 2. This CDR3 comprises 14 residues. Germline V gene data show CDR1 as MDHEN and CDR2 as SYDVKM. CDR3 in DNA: TGTGCCAGCAGGACAGGGTCCTCTGGAAACACCATATATTTT. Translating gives CASRTGSSGNTIYF. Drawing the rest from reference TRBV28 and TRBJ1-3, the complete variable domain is DVKVTQSSRYLVKRTGEKVFLECVQDMDHENMFWYRQDPGLGLRLIYFSYDVKMKEKGDIPEGYSVSREKKERFSLILESASTNQTSMYLCASRTGSSGNTIYFGEGSWLTVV.

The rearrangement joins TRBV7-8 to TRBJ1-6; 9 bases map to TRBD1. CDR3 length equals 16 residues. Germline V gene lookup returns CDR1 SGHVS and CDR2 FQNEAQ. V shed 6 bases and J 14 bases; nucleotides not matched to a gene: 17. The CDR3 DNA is TGTGCCAGCAGGCTAACCACAGGGGGCGGAATCTCTGCCCTCCACTTT. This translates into CASRLTTGGGISALHF.

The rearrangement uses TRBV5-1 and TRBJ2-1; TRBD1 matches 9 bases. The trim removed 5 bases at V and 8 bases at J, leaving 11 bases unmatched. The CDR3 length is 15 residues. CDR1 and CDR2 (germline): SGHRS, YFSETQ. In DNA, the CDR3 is TGCGCCAGCAGTCCTAGGGGCACAGGGGGCGATGAGCAGTTCTTC. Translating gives CASSPRGTGGDEQFF.

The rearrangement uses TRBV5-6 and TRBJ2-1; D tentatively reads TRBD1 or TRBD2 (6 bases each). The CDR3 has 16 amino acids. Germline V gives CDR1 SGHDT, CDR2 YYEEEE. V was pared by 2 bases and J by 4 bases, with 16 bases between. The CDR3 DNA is TGTGCCAGCAGCTTCGACGGGGGCGCCTATTACAATGAGCAGTTCTTC. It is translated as CASSFDGGAYYNEQFF.

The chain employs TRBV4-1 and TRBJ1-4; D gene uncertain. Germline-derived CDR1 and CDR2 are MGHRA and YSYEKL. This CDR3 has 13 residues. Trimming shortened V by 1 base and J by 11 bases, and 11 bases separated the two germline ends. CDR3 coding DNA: TGCGCCAGCAGCCAAGTCCCGCCAGAGAAACTGTTTTTT. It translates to CASSQVPPEKLFF.

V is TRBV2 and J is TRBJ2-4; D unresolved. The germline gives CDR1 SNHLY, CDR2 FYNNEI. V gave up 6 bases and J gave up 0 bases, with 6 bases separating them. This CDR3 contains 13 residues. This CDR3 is CASRELAKNIQYF. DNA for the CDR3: TGTGCCAGCAGAGAACTAGCCAAAAACATTCAGTACTTC.

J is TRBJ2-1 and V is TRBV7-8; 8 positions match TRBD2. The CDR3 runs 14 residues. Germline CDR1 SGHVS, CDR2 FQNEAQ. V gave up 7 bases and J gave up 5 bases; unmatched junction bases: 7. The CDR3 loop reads CASTRYSGNNEQFF. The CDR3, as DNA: TGTGCCAGCACCAGATATAGCGGGAACAATGAGCAGTTCTTC. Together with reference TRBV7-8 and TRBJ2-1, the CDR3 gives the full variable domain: GAGVSQSPRYKVAKRGQDVALRCDPISGHVSLFWYQQALGQGPEFLTYFQNEAQLDKSGLPSDRFFAERPEGSVSTLKIQRTQQEDSAVYLCASTRYSGNNEQFFGPGTRLTVL.

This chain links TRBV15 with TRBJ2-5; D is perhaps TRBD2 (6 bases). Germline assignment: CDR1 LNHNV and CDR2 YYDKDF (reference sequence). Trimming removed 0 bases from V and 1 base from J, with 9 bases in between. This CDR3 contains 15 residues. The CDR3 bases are TGTGCCACCAGCAGAGATTTGGGGGGCCAAGAGACCCAGTACTTC. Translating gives CATSRDLGGQETQYF. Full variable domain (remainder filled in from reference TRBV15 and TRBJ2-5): DAMVIQNPRYQVTQFGKPVTLSCSQTLNHNVMYWYQQKSSQAPKLLFHYYDKDFNNEADTPDNFQSRRPNTSFCFLDIRSPGLGDTAMYLCATSRDLGGQETQYFGPGTRLLVL.

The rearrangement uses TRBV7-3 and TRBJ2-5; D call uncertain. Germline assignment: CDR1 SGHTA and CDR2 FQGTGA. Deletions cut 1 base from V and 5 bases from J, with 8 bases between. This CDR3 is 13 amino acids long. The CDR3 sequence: CASSLNIGETQYF. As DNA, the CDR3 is TGTGCCAGCAGCTTAAACATTGGCGAGACCCAGTACTTC.

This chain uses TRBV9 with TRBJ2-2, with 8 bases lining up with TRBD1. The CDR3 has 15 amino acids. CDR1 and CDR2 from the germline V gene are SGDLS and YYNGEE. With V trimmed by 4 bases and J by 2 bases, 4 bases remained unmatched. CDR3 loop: CASSSGTGNTGELFF. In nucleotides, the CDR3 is TGTGCCAGCAGCTCCGGGACAGGAAACACCGGGGAGCTGTTTTTT.

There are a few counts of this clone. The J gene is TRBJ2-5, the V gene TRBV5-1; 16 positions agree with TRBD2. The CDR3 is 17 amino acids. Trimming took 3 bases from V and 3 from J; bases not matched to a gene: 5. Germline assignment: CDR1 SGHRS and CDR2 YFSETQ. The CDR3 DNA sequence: TGCGCCAGCAGCTCCGGGACTAGCGGGGGGGTAGAAGAGACCCAGTACTTC. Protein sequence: CASSSGTSGGVEETQYF.

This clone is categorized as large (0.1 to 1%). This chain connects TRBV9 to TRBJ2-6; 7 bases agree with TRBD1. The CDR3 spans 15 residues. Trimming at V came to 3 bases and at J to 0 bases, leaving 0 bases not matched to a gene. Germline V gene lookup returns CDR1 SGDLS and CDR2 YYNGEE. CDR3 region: CASSAGGSGANVLTF. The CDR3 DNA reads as TGTGCCAGCAGCGCAGGGGGCTCTGGGGCCAACGTCCTGACTTTC. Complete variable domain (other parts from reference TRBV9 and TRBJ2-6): DSGVTQTPKHLITATGQRVTLRCSPRSGDLSVYWYQQSLDQGLQFLIQYYNGEERAKGNILERFSAQQFPDLHSELNLSSLELGDSALYFCASSAGGSGANVLTFGAGSRLTVL.

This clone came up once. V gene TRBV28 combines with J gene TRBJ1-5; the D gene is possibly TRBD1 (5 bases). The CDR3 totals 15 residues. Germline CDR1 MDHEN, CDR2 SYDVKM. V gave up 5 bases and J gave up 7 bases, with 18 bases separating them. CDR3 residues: CASSPRLGAQQPQHF. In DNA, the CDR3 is TGTGCCAGCAGTCCTAGACTCGGGGCTCAACAGCCCCAGCATTTT.

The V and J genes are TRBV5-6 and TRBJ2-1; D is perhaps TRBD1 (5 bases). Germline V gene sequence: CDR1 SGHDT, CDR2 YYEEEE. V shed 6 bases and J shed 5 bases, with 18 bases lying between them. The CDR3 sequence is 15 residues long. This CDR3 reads CASISFSRVNNEQFF. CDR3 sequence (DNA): TGTGCCAGCATCTCATTTAGCAGGGTGAACAATGAGCAGTTCTTC.

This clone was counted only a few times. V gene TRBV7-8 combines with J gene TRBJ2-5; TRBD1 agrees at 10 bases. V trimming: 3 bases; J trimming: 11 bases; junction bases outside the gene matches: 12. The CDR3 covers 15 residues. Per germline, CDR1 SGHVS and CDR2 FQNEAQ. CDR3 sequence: CASSLTGQGISGQYF. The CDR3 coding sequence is TGTGCCAGCAGCTTGACGGGACAGGGGATAAGCGGGCAGTACTTC.

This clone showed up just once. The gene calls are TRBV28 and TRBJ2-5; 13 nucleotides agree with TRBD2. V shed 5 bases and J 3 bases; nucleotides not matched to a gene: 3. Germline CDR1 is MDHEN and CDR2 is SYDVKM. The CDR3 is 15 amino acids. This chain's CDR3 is CASSPGTSGKETQYF. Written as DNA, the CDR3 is TGTGCCAGCAGTCCTGGGACTAGCGGGAAAGAGACCCAGTACTTC.

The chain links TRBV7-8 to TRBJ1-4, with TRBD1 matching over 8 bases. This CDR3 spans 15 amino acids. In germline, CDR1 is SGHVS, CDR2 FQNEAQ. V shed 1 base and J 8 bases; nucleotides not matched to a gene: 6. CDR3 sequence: CASSLVDRAIEKLFF. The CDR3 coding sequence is TGTGCCAGCAGCTTAGTGGACAGGGCCATAGAAAAACTGTTTTTT.

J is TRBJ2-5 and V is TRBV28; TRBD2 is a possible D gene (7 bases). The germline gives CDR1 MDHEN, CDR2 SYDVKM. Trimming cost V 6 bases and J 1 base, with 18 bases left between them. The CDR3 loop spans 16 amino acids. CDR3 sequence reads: CASSPARRGLQETQYF. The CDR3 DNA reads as TGTGCCAGCAGCCCTGCAAGGCGGGGGCTCCAAGAGACCCAGTACTTC.

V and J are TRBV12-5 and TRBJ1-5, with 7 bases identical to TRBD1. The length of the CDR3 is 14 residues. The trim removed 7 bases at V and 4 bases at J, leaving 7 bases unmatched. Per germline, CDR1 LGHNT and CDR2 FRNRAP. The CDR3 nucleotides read TGTGCTAGTGCAGCCGGGACAGCTAATCAGCCCCAGCATTTT. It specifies CASAAGTANQPQHF.

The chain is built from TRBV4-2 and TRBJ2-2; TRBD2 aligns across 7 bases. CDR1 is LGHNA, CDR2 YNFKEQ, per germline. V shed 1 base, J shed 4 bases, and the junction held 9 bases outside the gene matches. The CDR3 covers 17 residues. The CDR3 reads CASSQVGAGARTGELFF. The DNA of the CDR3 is TGTGCCAGCAGCCAAGTAGGTGCGGGAGCGCGCACCGGGGAGCTGTTTTTT.